Listed below are T cell receptor beta chains from one sample, sequenced in a study of STAT5B mutations in CD4+ large granular lymphocyte leukemia. Produced via immunoSEQ multiplex PCR; TCRdb's table is partial and in-frame only. The table records tens of thousands of clones, 75% to 85% of them present only once. The sequenced sample consisted of CD4+ T cells from blood buffy coats. The origin of the receptors is a human donor in good health. Both conserved end residues are part of each CDR3. A D gene is named only where the DNA matches it firmly. Part of the rows lack a size; the others show once, few, many or a class for expanded clones.

-	TRBV7-2	TRBD2	TRBJ2-5	TGTGCCAGCAGCTTAGGATCTAGCGGAAACCAAGAGACCCAGTACTTC	CASSLGSSGNQETQYF
-	TRBV27	TRBD1	TRBJ1-5	TGTGCCAGCAGTTTATGGTCTCCGGGACAGGGCGGCCGCGGGGAGCCCCAGCATTTT	CASSLWSPGQGGRGEPQHF
-	TRBV7-9	-	TRBJ1-4	TGTGCCAGCAGCGGCGGGGCCTCCGGTAATGAAAAACTGTTTTTT	CASSGGASGNEKLFF
-	TRBV28	-	TRBJ1-5	TGTGCCAGCAGTTTCCAGTTGGATCAGCCCCAGCATTTT	CASSFQLDQPQHF
-	TRBV6-5	TRBD1	TRBJ2-7	TGTGCCAGCAGTAGGACAGGGATCTACGAGCAGTACTTC	CASSRTGIYEQYF
-	TRBV28	-	TRBJ1-1	TGTGCCAGCAGTCCCCCGACATCGATGAACACTGAAGCTTTCTTT	CASSPPTSMNTEAFF
-	TRBV7-2	-	TRBJ2-3	TGTGCCAGCACCTCAGGGGTTACCACAGATACGCAGTATTTT	CASTSGVTTDTQYF
-	TRBV2	TRBD1	TRBJ1-1	TGTGCCAGCAGTCCCCACAGGGGTAGGGGCACTGAAGCTTTCTTT	CASSPHRGRGTEAFF
-	TRBV18	TRBD2	TRBJ2-1	TGTGCCAGCTCCCCGAGACTAGCGGGAGGACAAACCTCCTACAATGAGCAGTTCTTC	CASSPRLAGGQTSYNEQFF
-	TRBV14	-	TRBJ2-1	TGTGCCAGCAATGGACAGTCTGCAAATGAGCAGTTCTTC	CASNGQSANEQFF
-	TRBV9	-	TRBJ2-3	TGTGCCAGCAGCGATAGACGTCATTCCTATACGCAGTATTTT	CASSDRRHSYTQYF
-	TRBV28	-	TRBJ1-3	TGTGCCAGCACCCTCGGGGACCCCTCTGGAAACACCATATATTTT	CASTLGDPSGNTIYF
-	TRBV5-8	TRBD1	TRBJ1-4	TGTGCCAGCAGCTTTCGGGGACAGGGGGCAGGTGGCGAAAAACTGTTTTTT	CASSFRGQGAGGEKLFF
-	TRBV6-1	-	TRBJ1-2	TGTGCCAGCAGTCTCACCTACGATGGCTACACCTTC	CASSLTYDGYTF
-	TRBV11-2	TRBD1	TRBJ2-2	TGTGCCAGCAGCTTAACTCGGGGTGGGACAGAGAACACCGGGGAGCTGTTTTTT	CASSLTRGGTENTGELFF
-	TRBV7-2	-	TRBJ2-1	TGTGCCAGCAGCTCTCCTCCTAGCTCCTACAATGAGCAGTTCTTC	CASSSPPSSYNEQFF
once	TRBV28	TRBD1	TRBJ2-7	TGTGCCAGCAGTAGCGGACAGGGAAGGTTTAGCGACGAGCAGTACTTC	CASSSGQGRFSDEQYF
-	TRBV28	-	TRBJ2-7	TGTGCCAGCACAACTTCTAGTTACGAGCAGTACTTC	CASTTSSYEQYF
-	TRBV6-5	TRBD1	TRBJ2-7	TGTGCCAGCACGGACAGGGGCCACGAGCAGTACTTC	CASTDRGHEQYF
-	TRBV5-1	-	TRBJ2-7	TGCGCCAGCAGCCTTGGGACGGGGAAAGGGACCTACGAGCAGTACTTC	CASSLGTGKGTYEQYF
-	TRBV5-4	TRBD2	TRBJ2-1	TGTGCCAGCAGCCCCGGGACTAGCATGTTGGATGAGCAGTTCTTC	CASSPGTSMLDEQFF
-	TRBV7-2	TRBD2	TRBJ2-3	TGTGCCAGCAGCTTAGGCCGACTAGCAACCCCTAGCACAGATACGCAGTATTTT	CASSLGRLATPSTDTQYF
-	TRBV5-1	-	TRBJ2-7	TGCGCCAGCAGCCTGGACAGCCGGCGGGCCTACGAGCAGTACTTC	CASSLDSRRAYEQYF
-	TRBV28	TRBD2	TRBJ2-7	TGTGCCAGCAGCCCCGGCGGGAGTATTGGCGAGCAGTACTTC	CASSPGGSIGEQYF
once	TRBV28	TRBD1	TRBJ2-1	TGTGCCAGCAGTCTCCCCGGGACAGGGCACTACAATGAGCAGTTCTTC	CASSLPGTGHYNEQFF
-	TRBV5-1	-	TRBJ1-1	TGCGCCAGCAGCTTAAAGAACACTGAAGCTTTCTTT	CASSLKNTEAFF
-	TRBV28	-	TRBJ2-1	TGTGCCAGCAGTTTAGGGGGTACCTCCTACAATGAGCAGTTCTTC	CASSLGGTSYNEQFF
-	TRBV10-3	TRBD2	TRBJ2-7	TGTGCCATCAGTGAGTCGGAAGCGGGAGGAAACGAGCAGTACTTC	CAISESEAGGNEQYF
-	TRBV5-8	TRBD1	TRBJ2-7	TGTGCCAGCAGGGACAGGGAAACCTACGAGCAGTACTTC	CASRDRETYEQYF
-	TRBV28	-	TRBJ1-2	TGTGCCAGCAGTTTGCGTACAGGGCCCGGCTACACCTTC	CASSLRTGPGYTF
-	TRBV19	-	TRBJ1-2	TGTGCCAGTAGTATTCGTACGGTTTATGGCTACACCTTC	CASSIRTVYGYTF
once	TRBV6-6	-	TRBJ2-5	TGTGCCAGCAGGGAAGAGGGGGTGGGAGAGACCCAGTACTTC	CASREEGVGETQYF
-	TRBV11-2	TRBD2	TRBJ2-1	TGTGCCAGCAGCATACTAGCGGGAGGGTACAATGAGCAGTTCTTC	CASSILAGGYNEQFF
-	TRBV6-5	TRBD2	TRBJ2-7	TGTGCCAGCAGTGGCCCGGGACTAGCGACCTACGAGCAGTACTTC	CASSGPGLATYEQYF
-	TRBV6-6	-	TRBJ2-6	TGTGCCAGCAGAACGGGGTCTGGGGCCAACGTCCTGACTTTC	CASRTGSGANVLTF
-	TRBV12-5	TRBD2	TRBJ2-3	TGTGCTAGTGGGAAAGGGACTAGCGAATACACAGATACGCAGTATTTT	CASGKGTSEYTDTQYF
-	TRBV18	-	TRBJ2-7	TGTGCCAGCTCACCAAGTCCCGGAGCCTACGAGCAGTACTTC	CASSPSPGAYEQYF
-	TRBV5-4	TRBD1	TRBJ2-7	TGTGCCAGCAGCTTGGACCCGGGACAGACCTACGAGCAGTACTTC	CASSLDPGQTYEQYF
few	TRBV4-2	TRBD1	TRBJ1-1	TGTGCCAGCAGCCAGACAGGGTCGGCTGAAGCTTTCTTT	CASSQTGSAEAFF
-	TRBV11-1	-	TRBJ2-3	TGTGCCAGCAGACCCACAGTTTCCACAGATACGCAGTATTTT	CASRPTVSTDTQYF
-	TRBV7-2	TRBD2	TRBJ2-6	TGTGCCAGCAGCCCCGCACTAGCGGCAATTACGGGGGCCAACGTCCTGACTTTC	CASSPALAAITGANVLTF
-	TRBV2	-	TRBJ2-1	TGTGCCAGCATAAGCGGGCGGAGCTCCTACAATGAGCAGTTCTTC	CASISGRSSYNEQFF
once	TRBV7-2	-	TRBJ2-1	TGTGCCAGCGCGGATTCAGGCGGATACGCCTCCTACAATGAGCAGTTCTTC	CASADSGGYASYNEQFF
-	TRBV4-2	TRBD1	TRBJ2-3	TGTGCCAGCAGCCCGGGACAGGGAGCAGATACGCAGTATTTT	CASSPGQGADTQYF
-	TRBV28	-	TRBJ2-7	TGTGCCAGCAGTTTATCGGACAGCCGGGTTTTGAAGTACTTC	CASSLSDSRVLKYF
-	TRBV4-1	TRBD2	TRBJ2-5	TGCGCCAGCAGCCAAGAAACCCAGGGACTAGGGGGGGCCCAGTACTTC	CASSQETQGLGGAQYF
-	TRBV28	-	TRBJ2-2	TGTGCCAGCAGAGCTAACAGGGAACTAACCACCGGGGAGCTGTTTTTT	CASRANRELTTGELFF
-	TRBV19	-	TRBJ2-7	TGTGCCAGTAGCCCAGGGTTCGGCGAGCAGTACTTC	CASSPGFGEQYF
few	TRBV4-3	-	TRBJ2-6	TGCGCCAGCAGCCAAGATAGATCTTTTGGGGCCAACGTCCTGACTTTC	CASSQDRSFGANVLTF
-	TRBV7-6	-	TRBJ2-7	TGTGCCAGCAGCTTCCCAGCCAGCTCCTACGAGCAGTACTTC	CASSFPASSYEQYF